One and the same sample provided the 17 T cell receptor beta chains below, sequenced in a study of PD-1 and CTLA-4 blockade in melanoma. Some clones are missing from TCRdb's copy, which holds only in-frame ones; the method was immunoSEQ multiplex PCR. The sample lists around 15,000 clones; about 73% were seen once. Sequencing was performed on CD8+ T cells from peripheral blood, taken from a patient given anti-PD-1 treatment. These receptors originate from a human donor with melanoma.

The chain is built from TRBV27 and TRBJ1-1; a possible D gene is TRBD1 (5 bases). CDR1 MNHEY and CDR2 SMNVEV come from the germline V gene (reference sequence). With 8 bases removed from V and 5 bases from J, the gap between germline ends came to 9 bases. The CDR3 totals 11 residues. CDR3 coding DNA: TGTGCCAGCCGTCGGGGGACTGAAGCTTTCTTT. Protein: CASRRGTEAFF.

The chain links TRBV14 to TRBJ1-2, with D unresolved. Trimming took 0 bases from V and 5 from J, leaving 13 bases between them. The CDR3 runs 15 residues. Germline V gene data show CDR1 as SGHDN and CDR2 as FVKESK. The CDR3 is CASSQDFSLPYGYTF. In DNA form, the CDR3 reads TGTGCCAGCAGCCAAGATTTCTCCCTACCTTATGGCTACACCTTC.

The chain is built from TRBV6-5 and TRBJ2-5, with a tentative D call TRBD1 (6 bases). The CDR3 length is 15 residues. Germline V gives CDR1 MNHEY, CDR2 SVGAGI. The V and J ends lost 5 bases and 1 base respectively, with 14 bases between them. CDR3 DNA: TGTGCCAGCAGTACCCTCGGGACAACCCAAGAGACCCAGTACTTC. This gives the protein CASSTLGTTQETQYF.

The table lists this clone with a count of one. V gene TRBV14 combines with J gene TRBJ2-3; no reliable D call. CDR3 length equals 16 residues. With 0 bases removed from V and 2 bases from J, the gap between germline ends came to 12 bases. Germline CDR1 is SGHDN and CDR2 is FVKESK. The CDR3 DNA reads as TGTGCCAGCAGCCAAGATGAAGGAGAATACACAGATACGCAGTATTTT. Its translation is CASSQDEGEYTDTQYF.

The table lists this clone with a count of one. The chain uses TRBV27 and TRBJ1-1; D is unresolved. In germline, CDR1 is MNHEY, CDR2 SMNVEV (reference sequence). V gave up 6 bases and J gave up 0 bases, with 11 bases separating them. The CDR3 has 14 residues. The CDR3 DNA follows: TGTGCCAGCAGGGTTGACAATATGAACACTGAAGCTTTCTTT. Translated, it gives CASRVDNMNTEAFF.

J is TRBJ1-1 and V is TRBV7-9; 11 positions match TRBD1. With V trimmed by 5 bases and J by 8 bases, 7 bases remained unmatched. The CDR3 has 14 residues. The V gene's germline CDR1 is SEHNR and CDR2 FQNEAQ (reference sequence). CDR3 protein: CASSNRDRGTEAFF. DNA for the CDR3: TGTGCCAGCAGCAACCGGGACAGGGGGACCGAAGCTTTCTTT.

The rearrangement uses TRBV5-1 and TRBJ2-1, with TRBD1 identical over 7 bases. With V trimmed by 4 bases and J by 0 bases, 4 bases remained unmatched. The length of the CDR3 is 15 residues. The germline V gene has CDR1 SGHRS and CDR2 YFSETQ. The CDR3, as DNA: TGCGCCAGCAGCATGACAGGGAGCTCCTACAATGAGCAGTTCTTC. Protein product: CASSMTGSSYNEQFF.

This rearrangement joins TRBV6-1 to TRBJ2-3, with 11 bases matching TRBD2. CDR3 length: 16 residues. Trimming cost V 4 bases and J 3 bases; bases outside gene matches: 6. Germline lookup yields CDR1 MNHNS and CDR2 SASEGT. In DNA, the CDR3 is TGTGCCAGCAGTGTAACTAGCGGGGGAAGGACAGATACGCAGTATTTT. Its translation: CASSVTSGGRTDTQYF.

The chain couples TRBV9 to TRBJ2-1; 7 bases are shared with TRBD2. Trimming removed 4 bases from V and 8 bases from J; junction bases left unmatched: 9. This CDR3 contains 14 residues. Germline CDR1 is SGDLS and CDR2 is YYNGEE. The CDR3 loop reads CASSRAGLRDEQFF. In DNA, the CDR3 is TGTGCCAGCAGCAGGGCGGGACTAAGGGATGAGCAGTTCTTC.

This rearrangement joins TRBV4-2 to TRBJ1-2, with D perhaps matching TRBD1 (6 bases). Trimming removed 4 bases from V and 4 bases from J, with 16 bases in between. The CDR3 runs to 15 residues. Germline loops: CDR1 LGHNA, CDR2 YNFKEQ. DNA of the CDR3: TGTGCCAGCAGCCTCAACAGGGAAAGATTCTATGGCTACACCTTC. Its translation is CASSLNRERFYGYTF.

As DNA, the CDR3 is TGTGCCAGCAGTATAGGCTTCTACTACCAAGAGACCCAGTACTTC. It codes for CASSIGFYYQETQYF. V gene TRBV27 combines with J gene TRBJ2-5; no reliable D call. Between the trimmed V and J ends, which lost 5 bases and 0 bases, there was a span of 13 bases. Germline V CDR1 and CDR2: MNHEY, SMNVEV (reference sequence). The CDR3 length is 15 residues.

This rearrangement joins TRBV7-8 to TRBJ1-2, with D possibly matching TRBD1 (6 bases). This CDR3 has 16 residues. In germline, CDR1 is SGHVS, CDR2 FQNEAQ. V was trimmed by 10 bases and J by 3 bases, leaving 24 bases between them. CDR3 protein: CATVWDDGQRDYGYTF. CDR3 DNA: TGTGCCACCGTGTGGGACGACGGACAGAGGGACTATGGCTACACCTTC.

The V call is TRBV7-9, the J call TRBJ2-3; tentative D call: TRBD2 (5 bases). The CDR3 covers 19 residues. Per germline, CDR1 SEHNR and CDR2 FQNEAQ (reference sequence). V lost 4 bases and J lost 2, with 25 bases in between. Here the CDR3 DNA reads TGTGCCAGCAGCTCCCCGGCTAGCAGCTACATCCAACACACAGATACGCAGTATTTT. This sequence encodes CASSSPASSYIQHTDTQYF.

This clone has only a few counts. The chain links TRBV6-5 to TRBJ2-7, with 7 bases lining up with TRBD1. CDR3 size: 15 residues. V gave up 4 bases and J gave up 2 bases; unmatched junction bases: 8. Germline V CDR1 and CDR2: MNHEY, SVGAGI. CDR3 residues: CASSLDRVDAYEQYF. CDR3 in DNA: TGTGCCAGCAGTTTAGACAGGGTCGACGCCTACGAGCAGTACTTC.

The chain has TRBV7-9 and TRBJ2-2; D ambiguous. V was pared by 3 bases and J by 5 bases, with 13 bases between. This CDR3 contains 15 residues. Germline V gene data show CDR1 as SEHNR and CDR2 as FQNEAQ (reference sequence). Here the CDR3 reads CASSFLGSPTGELFF. DNA for the CDR3: TGTGCCAGCAGCTTTTTAGGAAGTCCGACCGGGGAGCTGTTTTTT.

The chain has TRBV5-4 and TRBJ2-1; 11 nucleotides align to TRBD1. This CDR3 region has 14 residues. With 3 bases clipped from V and 9 bases from J, the junction kept 5 bases outside the gene matches. In germline, CDR1 is SGHNT, CDR2 YYREEE (reference sequence). The chain's CDR3 is CASSSGQGAVEQFF. CDR3 nucleotide sequence: TGTGCCAGCAGCTCAGGACAGGGGGCGGTTGAGCAGTTCTTC.

CDR3 region: CATSGGMNQPQHF. In DNA, the CDR3 is TGTGCCACCAGTGGGGGGATGAATCAGCCCCAGCATTTT. This chain uses TRBV24-1 with TRBJ1-5, with D possibly TRBD1 on 5 matching bases. CDR3 length equals 13 residues. The ends were cut back, 5 bases at V and 4 bases at J, with 8 bases in the middle. Germline V gives CDR1 KGHDR, CDR2 SFDVKD.